This T cell receptor beta chain was found in a study of OX40 agonist ivuxolimab in advanced cancers. Study information: Having had anti-PD-1, anti-PD-L1 or anti-CTLA-4 therapy before was allowed, and more than 35% had some. Broader study findings: Expanded clones tended on average to be more numerous among CD8+ T cells than CD4+. Among expanded peripheral T cells, antigen specificity went undetermined.

On this clone itself: What it binds is unknown.

Patients had blood sampled at baseline and again on cycle 4 day 1 and cycle 7 day 1. Germline-derived CDR1 and CDR2 are SGHDN and FVKESK. Trimming at V came to 4 bases and at J to 12 bases, leaving 12 bases not matched to a gene. The CDR3 is 13 residues long. Some clones are missing from TCRdb's copy, which holds only in-frame ones; the method was immunoSEQ multiplex PCR. The sample contains tens of thousands of clones, about 83% of which appear only once. The sample consisted of CD4+ or CD8+ T cells sorted from blood, taken in a trial of the OX40 agonist ivuxolimab. The origin of this receptor is an adult with an advanced solid tumor such as melanoma, head and neck, liver or kidney cancer. The genes are TRBV14 and TRBJ2-7; 7 nucleotides align to TRBD2. The CDR3 region has the DNA TGTGCCAGCAGCCCCGGACTAGAGACTCGCTCGTACTTC. Amino acids: CASSPGLETRSYF.